Below, 13 T cell receptor beta chains from the same sample are listed, as sequenced in a study of Tregs in tolerant kidney transplant recipients. Clones were read by immunoSEQ multiplex PCR, and TCRdb kept only the in-frame ones, dropping some. Altogether fewer than 40,000 clones are present, over 65% being singletons, with the ten largest covering 2% to 2.5%. No antigen is known for these receptors. The specimen was Tregs from blood cultured with allogeneic cells. All receptors come from a human donor in good health.

The chain links TRBV27 to TRBJ2-7; TRBD1 is a possible D gene (5 bases). This CDR3 is built from 15 residues. With 4 bases removed from V and 5 bases from J, the gap between germline ends came to 18 bases. The germline gives CDR1 MNHEY, CDR2 SMNVEV (reference sequence). CDR3 bases: TGTGCCAGCAGTTCAACGCTCAGGGTAAGGGACGAGCAGTACTTC. Translation: CASSSTLRVRDEQYF.

The chain couples TRBV5-1 to TRBJ2-1, with 8 bases that match TRBD1. Losses at the gene ends were 7 bases for V and 5 bases for J; bases not matched to a gene: 8. CDR1 and CDR2 from the germline V gene are SGHRS and YFSETQ. CDR3 length: 14 amino acids. CDR3 DNA sequence: TGCGCCAGCGGGACCGGGACAGGTGACAATGAGCAGTTCTTC. Protein product: CASGTGTGDNEQFF.

This clone appeared a single time. The chain links TRBV7-8 to TRBJ2-5; D gene unclear. Germline CDR1 SGHVS, CDR2 FQNEAQ. This CDR3 spans 17 amino acids. The V end was cut by 2 bases, the J end by 1 base, with 17 bases between. The CDR3 bases are TGTGCCAGCAGCTTAATAGTATCGGGCGCTGGCCAAGAGACCCAGTACTTC. This encodes CASSLIVSGAGQETQYF. Full variable domain (outside the CDR3, taken from reference TRBV7-8 and TRBJ2-5): GAGVSQSPRYKVAKRGQDVALRCDPISGHVSLFWYQQALGQGPEFLTYFQNEAQLDKSGLPSDRFFAERPEGSVSTLKIQRTQQEDSAVYLCASSLIVSGAGQETQYFGPGTRLLVL.

The J gene is TRBJ2-1, the V gene TRBV6-5; the D is unclear. Trimming stripped 7 bases from V and 9 bases from J, with 10 bases between. Germline V gene lookup returns CDR1 MNHEY and CDR2 SVGAGI. This CDR3 region has 11 residues. The CDR3 DNA reads TGTGCCAGCACGACGCGGATTGAGCAGTTCTTC. Its translation is CASTTRIEQFF.

This chain joins TRBV5-1 and TRBJ2-5, with 9 bases identical to TRBD1. V trimming: 7 bases; J trimming: 3 bases; junction bases outside the gene matches: 16. Germline V gene sequence: CDR1 SGHRS, CDR2 YFSETQ. CDR3 length: 17 amino acids. The CDR3 reads CASAPVWGWDREETQYF. For the CDR3, the DNA is TGCGCCAGCGCTCCTGTATGGGGGTGGGACAGGGAAGAGACCCAGTACTTC. Full variable domain (missing parts from reference TRBV5-1 and TRBJ2-5): KAGVTQTPRYLIKTRGQQVTLSCSPISGHRSVSWYQQTPGQGLQFLFEYFSETQRNKGNFPGRFSGRQFSNSRSEMNVSTLELGDSALYLCASAPVWGWDREETQYFGPGTRLLVL.

The chain couples TRBV7-3 to TRBJ2-7; 7 bases are shared with TRBD2. This CDR3 spans 15 amino acids. CDR1 is SGHTA and CDR2 is FQGTGA in the germline V gene. J was trimmed by 3 bases and V by 2 bases; bases with no gene match: 7. CDR3 coding DNA: TGTGCCAGCAGCTTAGCGCGCGGGAGTCGCTACGAGCAGTACTTC. Protein sequence: CASSLARGSRYEQYF.

CDR3: CSARPKETQYF. The CDR3 DNA reads TGCAGTGCTAGACCGAAAGAGACCCAGTACTTC. The genes are TRBV20-1 and TRBJ2-5; D uncertain. The CDR3 is 11 amino acids. The germline gives CDR1 DFQATT, CDR2 SNEGSKA (reference sequence). The germline V and J ends were trimmed by 2 bases and 3 bases, with 4 bases remaining between them.

The chain carries TRBV18 and TRBJ2-3; D is uncertain. V was clipped by 6 bases and J by 4 bases, with 5 bases between them. Germline lookup yields CDR1 KGHSH and CDR2 LQKENI. This CDR3 contains 11 residues. CDR3 sequence reads: CASSRSDTQYF. CDR3 nucleotides: TGTGCCAGCTCCCGGTCAGATACGCAGTATTTT.

The chain combines TRBV28 with TRBJ2-7, with unresolved D. Germline CDR1 and CDR2: MDHEN and SYDVKM. The V gene lost 5 bases and the J gene lost 3 bases, with 20 bases spanning the gap. The CDR3 consists of 16 residues. CDR3 residues: CASSPLRTLGFYEQYF. CDR3 DNA sequence: TGTGCCAGCAGTCCCCTCCGGACCCTTGGCTTCTACGAGCAGTACTTC.

This sequence joins TRBV7-2 and TRBJ2-7; maybe TRBD2 (5 bases). The V end lost 3 bases, the J end lost 4 bases, and 16 bases lay between the germline ends. Germline V gene sequence: CDR1 SGHTA, CDR2 FQGNSA. The CDR3 consists of 15 residues. The CDR3 here is CASSFLIAPQYEQYF. The CDR3 DNA reads TGTGCCAGCAGCTTTTTGATAGCGCCCCAGTACGAGCAGTACTTC.

This clone was picked up one time. The gene calls are TRBV2 and TRBJ2-7; 7 bases line up with TRBD2. This CDR3 is built from 13 residues. From germline, CDR1 is SNHLY and CDR2 FYNNEI. V lost 4 bases to trimming and J lost 4 bases; unmatched junction nucleotides: 4. CDR3 region: CASSAGGGYEQYF. The DNA for the CDR3 is TGTGCCAGCAGTGCCGGGGGAGGGTACGAGCAGTACTTC. The full variable domain, with the rest looked up from reference TRBV2 and TRBJ2-7, is EPEVTQTPSHQVTQMGQEVILRCVPISNHLYFYWYRQILGQKVEFLVSFYNNEISEKSEIFDDQFSVERPDGSNFTLKIRSTKLEDSAMYFCASSAGGGYEQYFGPGTRLTVT.

The sample holds a few counts of this clone. The chain recombines TRBV7-9 with TRBJ2-5; D remains unclear. The V gene lost 4 bases and the J gene lost 5 bases, with 5 bases spanning the gap. The CDR3 has 11 amino acids. Germline CDR1 SEHNR, CDR2 FQNEAQ (reference sequence). Here the CDR3 reads CASSSRETQYF. The CDR3 nucleotides read TGTGCCAGCAGCTCCAGGGAGACCCAGTACTTC.

The sample holds one count of this clone. J is TRBJ1-1 and V is TRBV5-1, with D uncertain. The CDR3 extends over 15 amino acids. Germline CDR1 and CDR2: SGHRS and YFSETQ. V was shortened by 4 bases and J by 1 base, with 14 bases between the two germline ends. CDR3 coding DNA: TGCGCCAGCAGCCTAGACCGGGCCGGGAACACTGAAGCTTTCTTT. This encodes CASSLDRAGNTEAFF.